These 23 T cell receptor beta chains were sequenced from one sample in a study of control samples from healthy donors and cancer patients. Assay used: immunoSEQ multiplex PCR; TCRdb lists only in-frame clones, some missing. This table has about 130,000 clones, about 94% appearing once. Sample: blood. The receptors stem from a man aged 30 to 45 in good health.

This chain connects TRBV5-1 to TRBJ2-3, with no clear D. There are 14 residues in the CDR3. The germline gives CDR1 SGHRS, CDR2 YFSETQ. V was pared by 4 bases and J by 2 bases, with 11 bases between. In DNA, the CDR3 is TGCGCCAGCAGCCTACGACTGATCACAGATACGCAGTATTTT. This translates into CASSLRLITDTQYF.

The V and J genes are TRBV28 and TRBJ1-1, with D perhaps matching TRBD1 (6 bases). Germline-derived CDR1 and CDR2 are MDHEN and SYDVKM. The V end lost 7 bases, the J end lost 0 bases, and 15 bases lay between the germline ends. The CDR3 contains 15 residues. CDR3 in amino acids: CASTSEGEVNTEAFF. CDR3 nucleotide sequence: TGTGCCAGCACCAGCGAGGGGGAGGTGAACACTGAAGCTTTCTTT.

V and J are TRBV19 and TRBJ2-7, with TRBD1 identical over 10 bases. This CDR3 comprises 15 residues. CDR1 and CDR2 from the germline V gene are LNHDA and SQIVND (reference sequence). Losses at the gene ends were 7 bases for V and 3 bases for J; bases not matched to a gene: 9. Here the CDR3 reads CASNPQGTGDYEQYF. The CDR3, as DNA: TGTGCCAGTAACCCCCAGGGGACAGGGGACTACGAGCAGTACTTC.

This clone was picked up one time. The chain has TRBV18 and TRBJ1-1; 8 bases fit TRBD1. Trimming took 0 bases from V and 5 from J; bases not matched to a gene: 5. Germline V gives CDR1 KGHSH, CDR2 LQKENI. The CDR3 totals 15 residues. The CDR3 coding sequence is TGTGCCAGCTCACCACCCAGGGGGCCGTATACTGAAGCTTTCTTT. This encodes CASSPPRGPYTEAFF.

This clone was seen just once. The CDR3, as DNA: TGTGCCAGCAGCCTGGACGGAACTGGGGCGGGAAACATTCAGTACTTC. Translation: CASSLDGTGAGNIQYF. This chain uses TRBV7-9 with TRBJ2-4; D is possibly TRBD1 or TRBD2 (5 bases each). This CDR3 has 16 residues. CDR1 and CDR2 (germline): SEHNR, FQNEAQ (reference sequence). Trimming took 5 bases from V and 6 from J, leaving 20 bases between them.

The chain carries TRBV14 and TRBJ2-2, with TRBD2 matching 10 bases. The CDR3 sequence is 18 residues long. CDR1 is SGHDN and CDR2 is FVKESK in the germline V gene. Trimming at V came to 0 bases and at J to 1 base, leaving 5 bases not matched to a gene. As DNA, the CDR3 is TGTGCCAGCAGCCAAGATCCGGGACTAGCGCAGAACACCGGGGAGCTGTTTTTT. As protein: CASSQDPGLAQNTGELFF.

The genes are TRBV7-2 and TRBJ1-2, with TRBD1 as a possible D gene (6 bases). The CDR3 spans 15 residues. The germline gives CDR1 SGHTA, CDR2 FQGNSA. The ends were cut back, 1 base at V and 5 bases at J, with 14 bases in the middle. CDR3 region: CASSLGRTGLYGYTF. Written as DNA, the CDR3 is TGTGCCAGCAGCTTAGGTCGAACAGGGTTATATGGCTACACCTTC.

The V and J genes are TRBV20-1 and TRBJ1-5; D may be TRBD1 (5 bases). The germline V gene has CDR1 DFQATT and CDR2 SNEGSKA (reference sequence). The CDR3 spans 11 residues. Trimming cost V 2 bases and J 10 bases, with 9 bases left between them. DNA for the CDR3: TGCAGTGCTAGACAGGGCGGACCCCAGCATTTT. Translation: CSARQGGPQHF.

The chain carries TRBV29-1 and TRBJ1-5; D is possibly TRBD1 (5 bases). The CDR3 spans 14 residues. Trimming pared 4 bases from V and 0 bases from J, leaving 10 bases between. Germline V gene sequence: CDR1 SQVTM, CDR2 ANQGSEA. DNA for the CDR3: TGCAGCGTTGGAGACAGTAATAGCAATCAGCCCCAGCATTTT. Its translation: CSVGDSNSNQPQHF.

The rearrangement uses TRBV27 and TRBJ1-5; D unclear. Germline V gives CDR1 MNHEY, CDR2 SMNVEV (reference sequence). The CDR3 covers 15 residues. The ends were cut back, 0 bases at V and 5 bases at J, with 11 bases in the middle. Here the CDR3 reads CASSLSRPGYQPQHF. For the CDR3, the DNA is TGTGCCAGCAGTTTATCGCGGCCAGGTTATCAGCCCCAGCATTTT.

This sequence joins TRBV13 and TRBJ1-2; 9 nucleotides match TRBD1. The germline CDR1 and CDR2 sequences are PRHDT and FYEKMQ (reference sequence). Trimming took 5 bases from V and 8 from J; bases not matched to a gene: 9. This CDR3 spans 14 amino acids. CDR3 DNA sequence: TGTGCCAGCAGCGGGGGGACAGGGATCGGCGGCTACACCTTC. Translation: CASSGGTGIGGYTF.

The chain joins TRBV11-2 to TRBJ1-1; D is uncertain. This CDR3 has 15 amino acids. Germline CDR1 is SGHAT and CDR2 is FQNNGV. V was cut by 4 bases and J by 0 bases, with 12 bases left in between. The CDR3 nucleotides read TGTGCCAGCAGCTACGGGAGTCAACTGAACACTGAAGCTTTCTTT. As protein: CASSYGSQLNTEAFF.

V gene TRBV4-2 combines with J gene TRBJ1-6; tentative D call: TRBD1 (5 bases). From germline, CDR1 is LGHNA and CDR2 YNFKEQ. CDR3 size: 15 residues. Trimming removed 1 base from V and 12 bases from J, with 16 bases in between. For the CDR3, the DNA is TGTGCCAGCAGCCAAGGCCGGGACTCAAGGCGACCCCTCCACTTT. Amino acids: CASSQGRDSRRPLHF.

This chain uses TRBV24-1 with TRBJ1-2, with TRBD1 matching 9 bases. The germline V gene has CDR1 KGHDR and CDR2 SFDVKD. Trimming cost V 4 bases and J 7 bases; bases outside gene matches: 6. The CDR3 has 14 residues. This CDR3 is CATSESDRGAGYTF. The CDR3 nucleotides are TGTGCCACCAGTGAATCCGACAGGGGGGCTGGCTACACCTTC.

The CDR3 DNA is TGTGCCAGCAGCCAAGCATTTAGCGGGCGGAGCACAGATACGCAGTATTTT. Its translation: CASSQAFSGRSTDTQYF. This chain links TRBV3-1 (or the pseudogene TRBV3-2) with TRBJ2-3, with 7 bases lining up with TRBD2. The CDR3 loop spans 17 amino acids. In germline, CDR1 is LGHDT, CDR2 YNNKEL (reference sequence). V was pared by 1 base and J by 0 bases, with 7 bases of the junction left unmatched.

The V gene is TRBV10-3, the J gene TRBJ2-3; unclear D gene. Trimming took 3 bases from V and 2 from J, leaving 9 bases between them. This CDR3 is built from 14 residues. The germline V gene encodes CDR1 ENHRY and CDR2 SYGVKD. The CDR3 loop is CAISDSSYTDTQYF. DNA of the CDR3: TGTGCCATCAGTGACAGTTCCTACACAGATACGCAGTATTTT.

The genes are TRBV6-5 and TRBJ1-3, with D perhaps TRBD1 (5 bases). The V and J ends lost 6 bases and 2 bases respectively, with 11 bases between them. The CDR3 runs 14 residues. From germline, CDR1 is MNHEY and CDR2 SVGAGI. CDR3 DNA: TGTGCCAGCAGGGGGCGGGGAGCTGGAAACACCATATATTTT. Its protein is CASRGRGAGNTIYF.

This chain uses TRBV6-4 with TRBJ1-2, with D tentatively TRBD1 (5 bases). The CDR3 covers 14 residues. Trimming left V 6 bases short and J 7 bases short, with 18 bases between. The germline CDR1 and CDR2 sequences are MRHNA and SNTAGT. CDR3 nucleotide sequence: TGTGCCAGCAGGAGGGGCCCGACCGGCCGTGGCTACACCTTC. Its translation is CASRRGPTGRGYTF.

The rearrangement uses TRBV9 and TRBJ2-7; 7 nucleotides agree with TRBD2. The V gene end was trimmed by 4 bases and the J gene end by 2 bases; junction bases not matched to a gene: 6. This CDR3 has 14 residues. CDR1 is SGDLS and CDR2 is YYNGEE in the germline V gene. In DNA, the CDR3 is TGTGCCAGCAGCTTCCTAGCGGACGCCTACGAGCAGTACTTC. This sequence encodes CASSFLADAYEQYF.

This chain links TRBV27 with TRBJ1-5, with D hard to call. V dropped 3 bases and J dropped 6 bases, with 9 bases sitting between them. The CDR3 spans 13 residues. The germline gives CDR1 MNHEY, CDR2 SMNVEV (reference sequence). The CDR3 region has the DNA TGTGCCAGCAGTTTGGTCGGGAGTCAGCCCCAGCATTTT. This encodes CASSLVGSQPQHF.

The chain is built from TRBV30 and TRBJ2-3; 10 bases agree with TRBD2. The CDR3 runs to 14 residues. V gave up 0 bases and J gave up 3 bases; unmatched junction bases: 0. Germline assignment: CDR1 GTSNPN and CDR2 SVGIG (reference sequence). CDR3 region: CAWSVLAGTDTQYF. The DNA for the CDR3 is TGTGCCTGGAGTGTACTAGCGGGGACAGATACGCAGTATTTT.

This chain uses TRBV7-2 with TRBJ1-1; D may be TRBD1 (5 bases). Trimming removed 3 bases at V and 0 bases at J, with 8 bases between. CDR1 is SGHTA, CDR2 FQGNSA, per germline. The CDR3 sequence is 14 residues long. The CDR3 DNA reads as TGTGCCAGCAGCTTTTCAGGGTTGAACACTGAAGCTTTCTTT. Protein: CASSFSGLNTEAFF.

This chain connects TRBV6-2 or TRBV6-3 to TRBJ2-1, with 9 bases identical to TRBD2. The CDR3 has 19 amino acids. Germline CDR1 MNHEY, CDR2 SVGEGT. Unmatched junction bases numbered 9, after V lost 0 bases and J lost 0 bases. CDR3 bases: TGTGCCAGCAGTTACTCCCGGGTAGCGGGGGAGAGCTCCTACAATGAGCAGTTCTTC. It codes for CASSYSRVAGESSYNEQFF.